This is a list of T cell receptor beta chains from one sample in a study of T cell repertoires in cytomegalovirus infection. TCRdb re-called the reads through MiXCR, storing one row per CDR3 protein. Here the sample spans approximately 1,000,000 distinct CDR3 sequences, around 32% being singletons. Their target antigens are unknown. Sequenced here: cultured CD8+ T cells from PBMCs, sampled from culture after CMV antigen stimulation. Receptors originate from a human donor in good health (CMV status not recorded). Some clones in this sample may be carry-over from other donors' samples. CDR3s include the opening cysteine and the closing phenylalanine or tryptophan. Each record gives: D gene, clone size, V gene, J gene, CDR3 protein, CDR3 DNA. D genes are given only for firm matches. Size values are once, few and many counts, or a class for expanded clones, and some rows have none.

-	few	TRBV6-1	TRBJ1-1	CASSPTIGGLNTEAFF	TGTGCCAGCAGTCCAACGATCGGGGGGCTGAACACTGAAGCTTTCTTT
TRBD2	once	TRBV12-3/TRBV12-4	TRBJ2-3	CASSPTSVGTDTQYF	TGTGCCAGCAGCCCGACTAGCGTGGGCACAGATACGCAGTATTTT
-	-	TRBV9	TRBJ2-5	CASSARGEQETQYF	TGTGCCAGCAGCGCGAGGGGGGAGCAAGAGACCCAGTACTTC
-	few	TRBV9	TRBJ1-2	CASSVDTGSNYGYTF	TGTGCCAGCAGCGTAGACACAGGCTCCAACTATGGCTACACCTTC
TRBD1	-	TRBV7-9	TRBJ1-1	CASSLGLGRTGANTEAFF	TGTGCCAGCAGCTTAGGGTTAGGGCGGACAGGGGCGAACACTGAAGCTTTCTTT
-	few	TRBV4-2	TRBJ1-1	CASSQGGETEAFF	TGTGCCAGCAGCCAAGGAGGGGAAACTGAAGCTTTCTTT
-	-	TRBV6-5	TRBJ1-3	CASSYSPGGSGNTIYF	TGTGCCAGCAGTTACTCGCCGGGGGGCTCTGGAAACACCATATATTTT
TRBD2	many	TRBV7-2	TRBJ2-3	CASSLATLAGSDTQYF	TGTGCCAGCAGCTTAGCGACACTAGCGGGGTCAGATACGCAGTATTTT
-	-	TRBV4-1	TRBJ1-4	CASSHTATNEKLFF	TGCGCCAGCAGCCACACGGCAACTAATGAAAAACTGTTTTTT
-	-	TRBV14	TRBJ1-6	CASSHPEAYTGNSPLHF	TGTGCCAGCAGCCACCCGGAAGCGTATACGGGGAATTCACCCCTCCACTTT
-	-	TRBV6-5	TRBJ1-3	CASSAGGPGNTIYF	TGTGCCAGCAGTGCGGGGGGACCGGGAAACACCATATATTTT
-	-	TRBV24-1	TRBJ2-5	CATSDWGAEETQYF	TGTGCCACCAGTGACTGGGGGGCCGAAGAGACCCAGTACTTC
-	-	TRBV7-8	TRBJ2-3	CASSPVERGHTDTQYF	TGTGCCAGCAGCCCGGTTGAGAGGGGCCACACAGATACGCAGTATTTT
-	-	TRBV6-6	TRBJ2-1	CALVLGAYNEQFF	TGTGCCTTAGTCCTAGGGGCCTACAATGAGCAGTTCTTC
TRBD1	-	TRBV7-9	TRBJ2-5	CASILTGQGEETQYF	TGTGCCAGCATCCTTACAGGACAGGGAGAGGAGACCCAGTACTTC
TRBD2	many	TRBV7-9	TRBJ2-1	CASSPRLAGGAYNEQFF	TGTGCCAGCAGCCCACGACTAGCGGGGGGCGCCTACAATGAGCAGTTCTTC
TRBD1	once	TRBV27	TRBJ1-2	CASSLTGTGASGYGYTF	TGTGCCAGCAGTCTCACCGGGACAGGGGCTTCTGGGTATGGCTACACCTTC
-	few	TRBV7-9	TRBJ1-2	CASKSPNDGYTF	TGTGCCAGCAAGTCCCCAAATGATGGCTACACCTTC
-	many	TRBV7-9	TRBJ2-3	CASSLVSDPSTDTQYF	TGTGCCAGCAGCTTAGTTTCGGATCCTAGCACAGATACGCAGTATTTT
TRBD1	many	TRBV7-7	TRBJ2-5	CATVNRGQETQYF	TGTGCTACCGTGAACAGGGGCCAAGAGACCCAGTACTTC
TRBD1	few	TRBV7-6	TRBJ1-2	CASSLVTGGVYGYTF	TGTGCCAGCAGCTTAGTAACAGGGGGCGTTTATGGCTACACCTTC
-	-	TRBV19	TRBJ1-1	CASKITPGRGTEAFF	TGTGCCAGTAAAATAACCCCCGGAAGGGGCACTGAAGCTTTCTTT
TRBD1	-	TRBV6-8	TRBJ2-1	CASSYSIQGVNNNEQFF	TGTGCCAGCAGTTACTCAATACAGGGGGTTAATAACAATGAGCAGTTCTTC
-	many	TRBV12-3/TRBV12-4	TRBJ2-1	CASSQGGALSYNEQFF	TGTGCCAGCAGTCAAGGCGGGGCGTTATCCTACAATGAGCAGTTCTTC
-	-	TRBV29-1	TRBJ2-1	CSVVRDYNEQFF	TGCAGCGTTGTTAGGGATTACAATGAGCAGTTCTTC
-	few	TRBV12-3/TRBV12-4	TRBJ2-3	CASSLLPRDTQYF	TGTGCCAGCAGTCTACTACCGAGGGATACGCAGTATTTT
TRBD2	-	TRBV27	TRBJ2-1	CASSASGGYKQFF	TGTGCCAGCAGTGCATCGGGGGGGTATAAGCAGTTCTTC